This T cell receptor beta chain was identified in a study of T cell responses to AZD1222 COVID-19 vaccine. Measured with immunoSEQ multiplex PCR; TCRdb has only the in-frame clones, and not every one. The sample lists about 130,000 clones, roughly nine tenths occurring once. Notes on the study in general: Spike-specific TCR breadth and depth rose after two AZD1222 doses. It should be noted that donors were predominantly white British and more often female, and clonal diversity was possibly underestimated. Of spike-specific TCRs, nearly half reportedly target regions left unmutated in variants.

Comments on this clone: Its antigen is not identified.

The V and J ends lost 3 bases and 6 bases respectively, with 11 bases between them. This CDR3 has 13 amino acids. The V gene's germline CDR1 is KGHDR and CDR2 SFDVKD. The rearrangement joins TRBV24-1 to TRBJ2-7; D gene uncertain. The sample here was peripheral blood, taken on day 0 of AZD1222 vaccination. The TCR originated in an adult in good health. Here the CDR3 reads CATSDGSPSEQYF. The CDR3 nucleotides read TGTGCCACCAGTGATGGCAGTCCCAGCGAGCAGTACTTC.